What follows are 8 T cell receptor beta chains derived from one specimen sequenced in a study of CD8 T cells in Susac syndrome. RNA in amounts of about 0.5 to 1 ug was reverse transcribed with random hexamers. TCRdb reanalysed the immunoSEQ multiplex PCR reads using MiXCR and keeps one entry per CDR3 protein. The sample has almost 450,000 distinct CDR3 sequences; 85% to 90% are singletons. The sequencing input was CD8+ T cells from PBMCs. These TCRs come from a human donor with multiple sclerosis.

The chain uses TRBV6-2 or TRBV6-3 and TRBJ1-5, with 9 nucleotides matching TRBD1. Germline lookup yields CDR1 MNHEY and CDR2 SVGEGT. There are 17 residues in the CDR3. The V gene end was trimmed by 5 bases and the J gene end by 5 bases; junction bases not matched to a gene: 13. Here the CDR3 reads CASSVPWTGEVDQPQHF. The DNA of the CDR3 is TGTGCCAGCAGTGTTCCATGGACAGGGGAGGTGGATCAGCCCCAGCATTTT.

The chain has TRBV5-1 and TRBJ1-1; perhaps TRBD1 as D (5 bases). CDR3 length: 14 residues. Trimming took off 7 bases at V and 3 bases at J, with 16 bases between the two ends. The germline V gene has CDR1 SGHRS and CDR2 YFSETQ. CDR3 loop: CASSRGVGDTEAFF. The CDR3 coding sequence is TGCGCCAGCTCCCGGGGGGTCGGAGACACTGAAGCTTTCTTT.

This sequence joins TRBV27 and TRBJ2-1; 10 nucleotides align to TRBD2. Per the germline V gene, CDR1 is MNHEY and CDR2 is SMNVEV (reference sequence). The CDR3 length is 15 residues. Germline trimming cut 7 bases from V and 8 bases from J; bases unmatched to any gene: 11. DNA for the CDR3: TGTGCCAGCACCATAGCTAGCGGGAGAATGGATGAGCAGTTCTTC. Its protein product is CASTIASGRMDEQFF.

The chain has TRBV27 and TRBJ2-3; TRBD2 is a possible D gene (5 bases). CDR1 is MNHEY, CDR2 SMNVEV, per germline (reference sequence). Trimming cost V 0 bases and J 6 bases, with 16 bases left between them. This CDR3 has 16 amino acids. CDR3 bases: TGTGCCAGCAGTTTATCCGGGGTGCCTGCTACGGATACGCAGTATTTT. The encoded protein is CASSLSGVPATDTQYF.

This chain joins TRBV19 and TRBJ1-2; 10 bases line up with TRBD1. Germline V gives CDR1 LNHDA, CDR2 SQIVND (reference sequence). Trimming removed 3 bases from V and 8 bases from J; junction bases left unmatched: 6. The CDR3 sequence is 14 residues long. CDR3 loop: CASSIPGQGFGYTF. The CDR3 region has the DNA TGTGCCAGTAGTATTCCGGGACAGGGGTTCGGCTACACCTTC.

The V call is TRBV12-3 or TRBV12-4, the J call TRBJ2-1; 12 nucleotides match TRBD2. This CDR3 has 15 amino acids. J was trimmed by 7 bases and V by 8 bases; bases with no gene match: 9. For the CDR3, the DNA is TGTGCCAGCCTGCCGTCGGGGACTAGCGGGAATGAGCAGTTCTTC. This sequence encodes CASLPSGTSGNEQFF.

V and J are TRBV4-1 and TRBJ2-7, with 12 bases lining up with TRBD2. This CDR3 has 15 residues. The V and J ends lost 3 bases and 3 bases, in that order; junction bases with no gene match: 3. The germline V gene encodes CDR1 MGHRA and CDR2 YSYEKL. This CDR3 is CASSQGLAGYYEQYF. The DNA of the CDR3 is TGCGCCAGCAGCCAGGGACTAGCGGGTTACTACGAGCAGTACTTC.

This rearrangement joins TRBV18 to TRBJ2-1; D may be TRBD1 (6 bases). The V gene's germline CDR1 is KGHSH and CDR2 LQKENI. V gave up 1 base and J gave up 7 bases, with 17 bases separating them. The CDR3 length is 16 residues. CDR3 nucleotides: TGTGCCAGCTCACCACAAGAAGGGGGAAGGTGGAATGAGCAGTTCTTC. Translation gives CASSPQEGGRWNEQFF. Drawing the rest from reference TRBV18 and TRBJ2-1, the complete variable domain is NAGVMQNPRHLVRRRGQEARLRCSPMKGHSHVYWYRQLPEEGLKFMVYLQKENIIDESGMPKERFSAEFPKEGPSILRIQQVVRGDSAAYFCASSPQEGGRWNEQFFGPGTRLTVL.